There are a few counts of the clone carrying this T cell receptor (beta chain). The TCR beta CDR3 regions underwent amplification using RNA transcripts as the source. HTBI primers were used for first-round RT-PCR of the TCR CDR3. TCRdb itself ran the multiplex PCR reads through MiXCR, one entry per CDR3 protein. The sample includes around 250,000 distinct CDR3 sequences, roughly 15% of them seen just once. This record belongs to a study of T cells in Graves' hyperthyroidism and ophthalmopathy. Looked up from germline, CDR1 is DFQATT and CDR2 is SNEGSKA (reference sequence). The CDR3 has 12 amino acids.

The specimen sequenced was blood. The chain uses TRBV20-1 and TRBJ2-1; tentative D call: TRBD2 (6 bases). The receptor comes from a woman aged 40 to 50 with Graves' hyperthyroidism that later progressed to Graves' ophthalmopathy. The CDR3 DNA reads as TGCGGAACCGGGAGAGTCTACAATGAGCAGTTCTTC. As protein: CGTGRVYNEQFF.